The rows below give T cell receptor beta chains drawn from one sample of a study of tumor-infiltrating lymphocytes in primary liver carcinoma. A single record per CDR3 protein comes from TCRdb applying MiXCR to the multiplex PCR reads. This sample yields 330,000 or so distinct CDR3 sequences, of which about two thirds are seen a single time; about 6.1% belongs to the top ten. Material for sequencing was peripheral blood. Receptor source: a man between 40 and 49 years old with primary liver carcinoma and hepatitis B virus infection. The CDR3 runs from the conserved cysteine through the conserved F or W. A D gene is named only where the DNA matches it firmly. Not all rows give a size; the values are once, few, many and, for expanded clones, a class.

d_call | j_call | v_call | clone_size | cdr3_aa | cdr3_nt
. | TRBJ2-7 | TRBV11-2 | . | CTSSLSTGTLYEQYF | TGTACCAGCAGCCTGAGCACAGGGACCCTCTACGAGCAGTACTTC
TRBD2 | TRBJ2-7 | TRBV11-2 | . | CASSYGTSGYEQCF | TGTGCCAGCAGCTATGGGACTAGCGGATACGAGCAATGCTTC
. | TRBJ2-5 | TRBV2 | . | CASGLDQIQETQYF | TGTGCCAGCGGCCTCGACCAGATCCAAGAGACCCAGTACTTC
TRBD2 | TRBJ2-3 | TRBV4-1 | . | CASSHAAAGVPDTQYF | TGCGCCAGCAGCCATGCTGCAGCGGGAGTTCCAGATACGCAGTATTTT
. | TRBJ2-7 | TRBV7-8 | . | CASSLEGSGASSGNF | TGTGCCAGCAGCTTAGAAGGGTCCGGGGCCTCTTCAGGGAACTTC
. | TRBJ1-1 | TRBV11-2 | . | CASSFAGGGTETFF | TGTGCCAGCAGCTTTGCCGGGGGCGGCACTGAAACTTTCTTT
TRBD2 | TRBJ2-7 | TRBV11-3 | . | CASSFREGSEQHF | TGTGCCAGCAGCTTCCGGGAGGGCTCCGAGCAGCACTTT
TRBD1 | TRBJ2-1 | TRBV24-1 | few | CATSDGRGLYNEQFF | TGTGCCACCAGTGACGGCAGGGGGCTTTACAATGAGCAGTTCTTC
. | TRBJ2-1 | TRBV18 | . | CASSPPSLNEQFF | TGTGCCAGCTCACCTCCTAGTCTGAATGAGCAGTTCTTC
. | TRBJ2-7 | TRBV11-2 | . | CASRLSQDNYEQYF | TGTGCCAGTAGACTAAGTCAGGATAACTACGAGCAGTACTTC
. | TRBJ2-7 | TRBV11-2 | . | CASGLAGPSYERYF | TGTGCCAGCGGCTTGGCCGGGCCCTCCTACGAACGGTACTTC